The sequence of this T cell receptor (beta chain) was determined in a study of blood T cell repertoires in COVID-19 (dated by TCRdb to the early 2020s). In terms of the full investigation: Collaborator samples came from the United States, Italy and Spain and covered acute and convalescent phases of COVID-19. Where HLA class I and class II types were available, the types were taken from metadata supplied by the sample provider, not from assay-based typing. The samples were drawn from the first 160 participants of the ongoing ImmuneRACE study and from 950 to 1,500 subjects provided by 6 global collaborators. The repertoires were released in a freely available public database intended as a resource for research on the immune response to SARS-CoV-2. Subjects who had been exposed to COVID-19, were actively infected with it, or had recovered from it provided the deeply sampled blood TCRbeta repertoires that made up the dataset. The prospective study material was composed of cDNA or gDNA derived from T cells, B-cell-depleted T cells, or PBMCs. The sample metadata nearly always contained a de-identified subject ID, COVID-19 status, age in years and sex.

Findings and caveats that apply to the study as a whole: How much clinical and demographic metadata was included differed by source and by participant, and the metadata was provided uncurated.

Whole blood was collected in K2EDTA tubes by collaborating institutions according to the institutions' own protocols. For TCRbeta analysis, collaborators shipped samples in one of three forms: frozen whole blood, isolated PBMCs, or DNA extracted from either of those sample types. Regarding this clone: Its antigen is unknown. No base quality values were provided; no much bigger clone lies one nucleotide off.

The immunoSEQ Assay, a bias-controlled multiplex PCR, was used to amplify TCRbeta CDR3 regions from genomic DNA. The study's processing was this. Within the assay, amplification of reference gene primers was used to estimate how many nucleated cells each sample contained. To quantify the absolute abundance of each unique TCRbeta CDR3 rearrangement, sequence reads were collapsed and filtered. For each sample, productive Simpson clonality was calculated as the square root of Simpson's diversity index across productive rearrangements. Here the immuneACCESS table is served through TCRdb, limited to in-frame sequences with V and J called. Missing clones are a known gap in these copies; in checked studies unresolved V genes cover under half, and the rest lacks a known reason. V and J calls and clone size are given by that table; D and trimming were obtained from the DNA. The sample table lists approximately 180,000 clones, around 87% of them with a count of one. In total, the top ten clones hold about 2.7% of the sample.

The V end loses 6 bases and the J end loses 5 bases, and a stretch of 16 bases separates them. CDR1 and CDR2 are drawn from the germline V gene: MNHEY, SVGAGI. The CDR3 spans 14 residues, from the cysteine through the phenylalanine. Only the CDR3 part of the read is kept: 42 bases, read in frame from the first base. The V and J genes are TRBV6-5 and TRBJ2-5, with TRBD1 perhaps the D gene, on 5 matching bases. The clonotype was recovered from a man aged 40-55 years with active or convalescent COVID-19. Material for sequencing was peripheral blood. The DNA sequence is as follows: TGTGCCAGCAGGGAGCAGGGCCATGGGGAGACCCAGTACTTC. This is translated as CASREQGHGETQYF.